This T cell receptor beta chain was sequenced for a study of T cells after yellow fever vaccination (dated by TCRdb to between 2018 and 2020). Turning to the overall study: The SMART-Seq v4 Ultra Low Input RNA kit was used to prepare libraries from fractions with low cell numbers. Bulk PBMC replicates and cell subsets were isolated from blood drawn at multiple timepoints before and after both primary and secondary immunization. Two healthy male donors made up the cohort, one aged 18 to 29 years and the other aged 30 to 40 years. Bulk TCR alpha and beta repertoires were sequenced longitudinally to track T-cell clones before and after primary and booster YFV17D yellow fever vaccination.

V and J are trimmed by 0 bases and 2 bases, and the gene matches miss 6 bases of the junction. Taken from cysteine to phenylalanine, the CDR3 has 17 residues. CDR3 DNA only is kept here, 51 bases in frame from base 1. Taken with the paper, the label for treatment or condition translates to: live attenuated yellow fever vaccine strain. Two biological replicates of bulk PBMCs were collected at each blood-draw timepoint. PBMCs were isolated from peripheral blood using a standard Ficoll-Paque protocol. RNA was extracted with TriZol from bulk PBMCs, CD4 and CD8 fractions, and dextramer-positive and dextramer-negative fractions. TCR cDNA was made using 5'RACE template switching, a step that added a universal primer site and unique molecular identifiers. Priming for cDNA synthesis came from both the TCR alpha and TCR beta constant segments. Library amplification used two PCR steps, and the second PCR step added sample barcodes and sequencing adapters. Sequencing of libraries was performed on Illumina HiSeq 2500 (2x100 bp) or NovaSeq (2x150 bp). The paper's data handling went like this. MIGEC was used to demultiplex reads and collapse the reads into UMI consensus sequences, and MiXCR was used for V(D)J alignment. Using edgeR on replicate PBMC samples, clonotypes were called vaccine-responding if FDR was below 0.01 and the log2 fold change was above 5 up to day 15. CD4 or CD8 identity was assigned to each bulk clonotype according to whether the clonotype was present at higher abundance in the sequenced CD4 repertoire or the sequenced CD8 repertoire. The raw public reads went through TCRdb reprocessing: fastp at Q25, MiXCR clone calling, in-frame beta chains kept. Each record represents a unique CDR3 protein, reported with the most common genes and DNA among its rows. Here the V and J calls rest on TCRdb's processing, not on the authors' analysis. Recorded for this sample are under 700,000 distinct CDR3 sequences; less than 20% of them occurred a single time. 15% to 20% of the sample goes to the ten largest clones.

This clonotype was counted a few times. Its specific antigen is unknown. Base-call qualities are not available, and no considerably larger clone is one nucleotide away. The study at large found these results: Computational filtering was required because FACS-sorted repertoires could contain abundant contaminating clonotypes from the bulk population. Because only a couple of donors were included in the study, the extent to which the findings can be generalized is limited. After the booster, most of the clones that had expanded following primary vaccination were detected again (almost 98% of CD4 and roughly 88% of CD8), which suggests that memory was broadly maintained. The secondary T-cell response was found to be weaker but faster than the primary response, with a peak reached on day 5 rather than on day 15. A small share of clonotypes was detected in both CD4 and CD8 compartments, with the overlap likely arising from convergent recombination.

The receptor comes from a man aged 18 to 29 who received the YFV17D yellow fever vaccine. Rearrangement joined TRBV12-3 or TRBV12-4 to TRBJ2-3, with 9 middle bases fitting TRBD2. Sequenced here: PBMCs, sampled around 5 days after the first yellow fever vaccination. The CDR3 region: CASSLAVAGDLTDTQYF. The sequence in DNA is TGTGCCAGCAGTTTAGCAGTAGCGGGGGACCTCACAGATACGCAGTATTTT.